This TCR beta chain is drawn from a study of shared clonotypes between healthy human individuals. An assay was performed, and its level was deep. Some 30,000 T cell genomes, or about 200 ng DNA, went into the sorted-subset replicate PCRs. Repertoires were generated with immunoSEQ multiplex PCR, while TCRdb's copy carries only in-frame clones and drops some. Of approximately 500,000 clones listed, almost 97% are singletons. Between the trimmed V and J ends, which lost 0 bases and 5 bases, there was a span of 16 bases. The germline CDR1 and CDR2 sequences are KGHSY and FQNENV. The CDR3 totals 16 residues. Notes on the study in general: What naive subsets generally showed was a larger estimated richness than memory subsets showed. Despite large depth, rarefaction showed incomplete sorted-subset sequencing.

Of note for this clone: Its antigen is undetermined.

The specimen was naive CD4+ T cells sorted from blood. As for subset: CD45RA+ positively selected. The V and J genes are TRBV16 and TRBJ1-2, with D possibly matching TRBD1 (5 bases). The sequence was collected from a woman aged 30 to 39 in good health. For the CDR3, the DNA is TGTGCCAGCAGCCAATCGGGGCGGGTGCCGGAATATGGCTACACCTTC. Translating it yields CASSQSGRVPEYGYTF.